The T cell receptor (beta chain) under discussion was sequenced for a study of regulatory T cells in long-lasting Graves disease. Study-wide background: By definition, persistent Graves' disease involved antithyroid drugs for over 5 years alongside positive TSH receptor antibodies. Study results and limitations: Investigators studied peripheral blood only, not thyroid tissue. Those with persistent Graves' had less TCR diversity than newly diagnosed patients.

Sequencing libraries for TCR beta were prepared with iRepertoire HTBI primers and Arm-PCR of CDR3 regions. One entry per CDR3 protein, called by TCRdb with MiXCR from the multiplex PCR reads. The table records about 400,000 distinct CDR3 sequences, less than 25% of them present only once. CDR3 length equals 18 residues. V dropped 3 bases and J dropped 5 bases, with 23 bases sitting between them. From germline, CDR1 is MDHEN and CDR2 SYDVKM. The time point: persistent/refractory GD, antithyroid drugs over 5 years with positive TRAb. From PBMCs, RNA was extracted and then used to make the TCR library. Approximately 10-milliliter peripheral blood samples went into EDTA tubes. This clonotype was recorded a few times. The target antigen is unknown.

The sample consisted of peripheral blood mononuclear cells (PBMCs), taken when the disease was refractory, from a patient treated with antithyroid drugs. This sequence joins TRBV28 and TRBJ2-1, with a weak D call TRBD1 (5 bases). This TCR derives from a female donor with Graves disease. The CDR3 is CASSFLPRQGHTHNEQFF. The CDR3 DNA reads TGTGCCAGCAGTTTCCTCCCCCGGCAGGGCCACACACACAATGAGCAGTTCTTC. Filled out from reference TRBV28 and TRBJ2-1, the complete variable domain reads DVKVTQSSRYLVKRTGEKVFLECVQDMDHENMFWYRQDPGLGLRLIYFSYDVKMKEKGDIPEGYSVSREKKERFSLILESASTNQTSMYLCASSFLPRQGHTHNEQFFGPGTRLTVL.